Here is one T cell receptor (beta chain) with its context. Per the original methods: Amplification of reference gene primers provided the estimated nucleated cell counts. The protocol was immunoSEQ multiplex PCR, while the TCRdb copy is restricted to in-frame clones and leaves out a portion. The DNA gave D and trimming, while V, J and clone size come from that table. The table has about 170,000 clones, more than 65% seen once. The CDR3 length is 14 residues. CDR1 is MNHEY and CDR2 is SVGEGT in the germline V gene. V shed 0 bases and J 10 bases; nucleotides not matched to a gene: 6. The data stem from a study of blood T cell repertoires in COVID-19. In the study overall: Some COVID-19 samples were acute and others convalescent; all came from the United States, Italy and Spain. PBMCs, B-cell-depleted T cells, or T cells were the source of the cDNA or gDNA that made up the material.

Sequenced: peripheral blood. The receptor was derived from a man aged 65 to 79 with active or convalescent COVID-19. The rearrangement links TRBV6-2 or TRBV6-3 to TRBJ1-2; 9 bases are a match to TRBD1. The CDR3 spells CASSYSTGGADYTF. The CDR3 region has the DNA TGTGCCAGCAGTTACTCGACAGGGGGAGCGGACTACACCTTC.